This T cell receptor beta chain was captured in a study of OX40 agonist ivuxolimab in advanced cancers. Study results and caveats: Normalized expansion of T-cell clones was also low for some nonresponders.

Germline V gene lookup returns CDR1 MNHEY and CDR2 SVGAGI. This CDR3 has 14 amino acids. Trimming took off 0 bases at V and 4 bases at J, with 8 bases between the two ends. Remarks on this clone: Its antigen remains unidentified.

Sampling times: baseline, cycle 4 day 1, cycle 7 day 1. TCRdb's table, derived via immunoSEQ multiplex PCR, lists solely in-frame clones and lacks some. The sample yields fewer than 85,000 clones, roughly nine tenths seen once. This receptor was identified in an adult with an advanced solid tumor such as melanoma, head and neck, liver or kidney cancer. The sequencing here drew on CD4+ or CD8+ T cells sorted from blood, taken in a trial of the OX40 agonist ivuxolimab. V and J are TRBV6-5 and TRBJ2-3, with D hard to call. The CDR3 nucleotides are TGTGCCAGCAGTTACTCGACCTTTCCAGATACGCAGTATTTT. Its translation: CASSYSTFPDTQYF.